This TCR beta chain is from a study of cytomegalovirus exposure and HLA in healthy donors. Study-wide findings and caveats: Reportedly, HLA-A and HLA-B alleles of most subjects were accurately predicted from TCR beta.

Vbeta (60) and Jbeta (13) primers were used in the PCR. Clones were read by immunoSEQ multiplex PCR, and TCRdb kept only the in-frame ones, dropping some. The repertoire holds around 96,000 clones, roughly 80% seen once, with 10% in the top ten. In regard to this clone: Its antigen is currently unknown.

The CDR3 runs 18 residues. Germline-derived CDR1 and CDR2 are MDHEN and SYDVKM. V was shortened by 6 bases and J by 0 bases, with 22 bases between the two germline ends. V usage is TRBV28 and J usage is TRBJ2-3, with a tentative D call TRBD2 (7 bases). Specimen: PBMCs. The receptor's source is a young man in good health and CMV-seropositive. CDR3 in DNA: TGTGCCAGCAGATGGGGGGGCTATAGGGGCCCGAGCACAGATACGCAGTATTTT. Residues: CASRWGGYRGPSTDTQYF.